This is a list of T cell receptor beta chains from one sample in a study of PD-L1 blockade in urothelial cancer. Libraries were prepared by immunoSEQ multiplex PCR; TCRdb keeps only in-frame clonotypes and omits some of them. The table shows tens of thousands of clones, with 82% occurring only once. The sample here was PBMCs, taken around atezolizumab (anti-PD-L1) treatment. These receptor sequences come from a man between 65 and 85 years old with urothelial cancer. Both conserved end residues are trimmed from each CDR3. The D gene is left open where the match is weak. Size values are once, few and many counts, or a class for expanded clones, and some rows have none.

-	TRBV5-1	TRBJ2-7	TRBD1	ASSPGTGQGFSSYEQY
-	TRBV28	TRBJ1-2	-	ASSSDMNYGYT
-	TRBV7-9	TRBJ1-1	TRBD1	ASSLWQGDTEAF
-	TRBV19	TRBJ2-1	TRBD2	ASRPGTGSTSGGAAEQF
few	TRBV11-2	TRBJ2-5	TRBD2	ASSLGLAGGQETQY
-	TRBV28	TRBJ2-3	TRBD1	ASSWARQGSTDTQY
-	TRBV6-5	TRBJ1-5	-	AGRQAQH
-	TRBV10-3	TRBJ2-5	-	AISESLTAIRTQY
-	TRBV6-1	TRBJ1-6	TRBD1	ASSEGTGVSPLH
-	TRBV14	TRBJ2-7	TRBD1	ASSQWDRAYEQY
few	TRBV2	TRBJ2-2	-	ASRLWTGELF
-	TRBV4-3	TRBJ2-2	TRBD1	ASSPRQGASGELF
-	TRBV7-6	TRBJ2-7	TRBD1	ASSPGQGTYEQY
-	TRBV11-3	TRBJ2-3	TRBD2	ASSSTVQIAGGPQDTQY
-	TRBV15	TRBJ1-1	-	ATSRVSTGEAF
-	TRBV5-6	TRBJ1-5	-	ASSLAGDQLGNQPQH
-	TRBV6-5	TRBJ1-1	-	ASSYDLGGTEAF
-	TRBV5-1	TRBJ2-3	TRBD2	ASSTGLAGSSDTQY
-	TRBV6-4	TRBJ2-5	TRBD2	ASRGTSEETQY
-	TRBV2	TRBJ1-1	TRBD1	ASSQGQGREAF
once	TRBV5-1	TRBJ1-1	-	ASSLGPGAMNTEAF
once	TRBV6-5	TRBJ2-3	-	ASSYRGTTDTQY
-	TRBV19	TRBJ2-1	-	ASSWQGINEQF
-	TRBV6-5	TRBJ1-5	-	ASRRGGGNQPQH
-	TRBV14	TRBJ2-4	TRBD2	ASSQDSSGRIQY
-	TRBV9	TRBJ2-5	TRBD2	ASSMGLAGGIQETQY
-	TRBV27	TRBJ1-2	-	ATPSGGDYGYT
-	TRBV30	TRBJ1-1	-	AWSVKANTEAF
-	TRBV19	TRBJ2-1	-	ASSPRDSGGREQF
-	TRBV2	TRBJ2-3	-	ASVAADSTDTQY
-	TRBV7-8	TRBJ2-2	-	ASSAGLNTGELF
-	TRBV6-6	TRBJ1-2	-	ASSYEVGSGSGYT
once	TRBV2	TRBJ2-5	TRBD2	ASQVASGSPATQY
few	TRBV7-6	TRBJ2-4	TRBD1	ASSPGQTQNIQY
-	TRBV6-1	TRBJ2-4	TRBD1	ASISDRGNIQY
-	TRBV9	TRBJ2-5	TRBD2	ASSPSASGGTETQY
-	TRBV19	TRBJ1-1	-	ASHRVAGTEAF
-	TRBV5-1	TRBJ2-3	TRBD1	ASSWTGGTDTQY
-	TRBV27	TRBJ1-2	TRBD1	AAGTGNNYGYT
-	TRBV18	TRBJ1-5	-	ASSADRQDAVQPQH
-	TRBV7-9	TRBJ2-3	-	ASSLGISGSTDTQY
once	TRBV19	TRBJ1-4	-	ASSTRRGGEKLF
-	TRBV7-2	TRBJ2-3	TRBD1	ASSSAPGQSTDTQY